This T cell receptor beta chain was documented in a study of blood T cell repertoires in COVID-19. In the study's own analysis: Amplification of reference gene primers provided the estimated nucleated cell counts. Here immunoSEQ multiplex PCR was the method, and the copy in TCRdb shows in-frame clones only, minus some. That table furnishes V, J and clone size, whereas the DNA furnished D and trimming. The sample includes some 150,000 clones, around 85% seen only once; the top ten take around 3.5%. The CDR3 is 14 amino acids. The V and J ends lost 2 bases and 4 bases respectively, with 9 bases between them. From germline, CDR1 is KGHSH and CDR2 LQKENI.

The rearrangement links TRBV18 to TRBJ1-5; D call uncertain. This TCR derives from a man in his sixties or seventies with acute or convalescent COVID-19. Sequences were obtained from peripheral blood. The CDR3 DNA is TGTGCCAGCTCACCAGGAGCCGAAAATCAGCCCCAGCATTTT. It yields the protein CASSPGAENQPQHF. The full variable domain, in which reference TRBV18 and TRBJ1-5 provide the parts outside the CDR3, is NAGVMQNPRHLVRRRGQEARLRCSPMKGHSHVYWYRQLPEEGLKFMVYLQKENIIDESGMPKERFSAEFPKEGPSILRIQQVVRGDSAAYFCASSPGAENQPQHFGDGTRLSIL.